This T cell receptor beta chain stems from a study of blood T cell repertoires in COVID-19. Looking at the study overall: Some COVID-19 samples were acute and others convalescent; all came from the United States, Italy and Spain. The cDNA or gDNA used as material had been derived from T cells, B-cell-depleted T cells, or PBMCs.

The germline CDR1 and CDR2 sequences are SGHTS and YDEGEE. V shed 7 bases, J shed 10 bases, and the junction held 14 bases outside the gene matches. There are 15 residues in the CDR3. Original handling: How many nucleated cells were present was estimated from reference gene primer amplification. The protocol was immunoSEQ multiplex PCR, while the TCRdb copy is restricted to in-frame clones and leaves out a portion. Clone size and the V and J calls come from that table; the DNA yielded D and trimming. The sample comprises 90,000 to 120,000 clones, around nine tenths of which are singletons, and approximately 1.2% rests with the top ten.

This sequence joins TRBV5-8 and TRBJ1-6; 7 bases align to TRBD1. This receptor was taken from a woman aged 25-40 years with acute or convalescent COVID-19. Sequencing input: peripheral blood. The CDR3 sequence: CASFPIGVGGSPLHF. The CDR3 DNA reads TGTGCCAGCTTCCCAATTGGGGTAGGGGGCTCACCCCTCCACTTT.